This T cell receptor (beta chain) was retrieved from a study of control samples from healthy donors and cancer patients. Measured with immunoSEQ multiplex PCR; TCRdb has only the in-frame clones, and not every one. The sample lists around 140,000 clones, about 91% occurring once. V lost 3 bases, J lost 4 bases, and 24 bases lay in between. From germline, CDR1 is MGHRA and CDR2 YSYEKL. CDR3 length: 19 residues. Sequences were obtained from blood. The receptor's source is a young man in good health. The chain has TRBV4-1 and TRBJ2-2, with D perhaps assigned TRBD1 or TRBD2 (5 bases each). CDR3 sequence reads: CASSQYPGRQTGATGELFF. CDR3 DNA sequence: TGCGCCAGCAGCCAGTACCCCGGTAGGCAAACCGGGGCCACCGGGGAGCTGTTTTTT.